This TCR beta chain was captured in a study of identical twins. Study-level results: Fewer insertions characterized abundant cord blood beta clonotypes, whereas memory repertoires showed none.

cDNA carried unique molecular identifiers, and a universal primer site was added by template switching. TCRdb re-analysed the 5' RACE reads in MiXCR, keeping a single row per CDR3 protein. The sample consists of about 730,000 distinct CDR3 sequences, over 20% of them appearing once. CDR3 length equals 16 residues. After removal of 2 bases from V and 2 bases from J, the junction contained 7 bases not matched to a gene. Germline assignment: CDR1 SGHRS and CDR2 YFSETQ. With regard to this clonotype: The antigen is not known.

The same sample was also used in a study of T cells expressing NK-cell markers. That study reports: Researchers got TCR beta repertoires out of sorted CD3+CD56+NKG2C+, CD3+CD56+NKG2C- and CD3+CD56-NKG2C+ T cells. Within the sequenced cohort of eight donors, seven exhibited HCMV seropositivity and one was seronegative.

This chain uses TRBV5-1 with TRBJ2-5, with 9 bases aligning to TRBD2. The specimen was PBMCs. The receptor comes from a woman aged 18-30 years in good health. CDR3 region: CASSLRISGSQETQYF. CDR3 DNA: TGCGCCAGCAGCTTACGGATTAGCGGGAGTCAAGAGACCCAGTACTTC.